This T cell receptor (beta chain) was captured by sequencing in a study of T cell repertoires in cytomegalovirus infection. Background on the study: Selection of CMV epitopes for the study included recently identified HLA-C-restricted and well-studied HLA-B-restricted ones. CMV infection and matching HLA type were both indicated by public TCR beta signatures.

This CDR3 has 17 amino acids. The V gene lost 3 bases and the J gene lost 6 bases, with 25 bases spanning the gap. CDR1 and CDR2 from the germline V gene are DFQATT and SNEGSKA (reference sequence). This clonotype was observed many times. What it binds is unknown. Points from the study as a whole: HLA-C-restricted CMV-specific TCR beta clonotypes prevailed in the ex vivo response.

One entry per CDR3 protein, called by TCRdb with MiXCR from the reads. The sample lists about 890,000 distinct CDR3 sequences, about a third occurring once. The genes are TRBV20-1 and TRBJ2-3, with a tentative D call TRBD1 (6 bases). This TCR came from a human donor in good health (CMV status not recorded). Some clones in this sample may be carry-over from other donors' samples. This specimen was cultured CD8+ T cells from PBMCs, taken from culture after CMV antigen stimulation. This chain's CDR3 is CSARPGTTGARGDTQYF. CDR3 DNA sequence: TGCAGTGCTAGGCCTGGGACCACGGGCGCTAGGGGGGATACGCAGTATTTT.